A single T cell receptor (beta chain) is shown here with its context. These data belong to a study of control samples from healthy donors and cancer patients. Using immunoSEQ multiplex PCR, the repertoire was profiled, and TCRdb retains in-frame clones only, with some absent. The repertoire holds approximately 210,000 clones, with over 80% as singletons. This CDR3 spans 15 amino acids. V gave up 0 bases and J gave up 0 bases, with 6 bases separating them. CDR1 is SGHNT, CDR2 YENEEA, per germline. This chain joins TRBV11-3 and TRBJ2-1; D gene uncertain. The sample consisted of blood. The TCR sequence derives from a man aged 30 to 45 in good health. The CDR3 DNA reads as TGTGCCAGCAGCTTAGATATGAGCTCCTACAATGAGCAGTTCTTC. Translation gives CASSLDMSSYNEQFF.